Listed below are T cell receptor beta chains from one sample, sequenced in a study of cytomegalovirus exposure and HLA in healthy donors. Profiling relied on immunoSEQ multiplex PCR, and the TCRdb table lists in-frame clones only, not all of them. This table has 120,000 or so clones, roughly a sixth appearing once. The specimen sequenced was PBMCs. The receptors shown here come from a female donor in good health and CMV-seropositive. CDR3s include the opening cysteine and the closing phenylalanine or tryptophan.

CDR3,V,J
CASSLSVAGGPVETQYF,TRBV7-7,TRBJ2-5
CSVQPSGGGGNTIYF,TRBV29-1,TRBJ1-3
CASSYRGRLNEKPFF,TRBV5-6,TRBJ1-4
CASSRGQGYTDTQYF,TRBV4-1,TRBJ2-3
CASMGAGLTDTQYF,TRBV6-1,TRBJ2-3
CASRTGGRIGQYF,TRBV28,TRBJ2-7
CASSLREVTEAFF,TRBV5-6,TRBJ1-1
CASSLRVPGGTTEAFF,TRBV5-1,TRBJ1-1
CASSPKPDRITEAFF,TRBV14,TRBJ1-1
CASSMNRGQPQHF,TRBV5-6,TRBJ1-5
CASSLTGGIYEQYF,TRBV27,TRBJ2-7
CASSGVEFASNQPQHF,TRBV10-1,TRBJ1-5
CASSSFNVRDTQYF,TRBV28,TRBJ2-3
CATAGSRTLNVLTF,TRBV15,TRBJ2-6
CAWQNEGALHEQYF,TRBV30,TRBJ2-7
CASSLRGSSEKLFF,TRBV5-6,TRBJ1-4
CSVTQQGTFTDELFF,TRBV29-1,TRBJ2-2
CASSSYSTDTQYF,TRBV7-9,TRBJ2-3
CASSREGAGNYGYTF,TRBV5-4,TRBJ1-2
CASSIDPGTVLYQPQHF,TRBV19,TRBJ1-5
CASIPQGTSGRIAYEQYF,TRBV2,TRBJ2-7
CASSPGGWEHLQETQYF,TRBV18,TRBJ2-5
CASSASTGNQPQHF,TRBV2,TRBJ1-5
CASSKTSEVEQFF,TRBV5-1,TRBJ2-1
CASSLDRIGYTF,TRBV5-1,TRBJ1-2
CASSKTGGGADLTDTQYF,TRBV21-1,TRBJ2-3
CAWKLTASETQYF,TRBV30,TRBJ2-5
CASSLRRYEQYF,TRBV7-8,TRBJ2-7
CATRGWGSKNYGYTF,TRBV28,TRBJ1-2
CASSYGGGGLGSPLHF,TRBV6-5,TRBJ1-6
CASNSGSSTDTQYF,TRBV5-1,TRBJ2-3
CASSQDSMRIKYNEQFF,TRBV4-3,TRBJ2-1
CASSPISGVDNEQFF,TRBV18,TRBJ2-1
CASSLSRQGGTTNEKLFF,TRBV27,TRBJ1-4
CASSVAGGGETQYF,TRBV9,TRBJ2-5
CAISDGQALYEQYF,TRBV10-3,TRBJ2-7